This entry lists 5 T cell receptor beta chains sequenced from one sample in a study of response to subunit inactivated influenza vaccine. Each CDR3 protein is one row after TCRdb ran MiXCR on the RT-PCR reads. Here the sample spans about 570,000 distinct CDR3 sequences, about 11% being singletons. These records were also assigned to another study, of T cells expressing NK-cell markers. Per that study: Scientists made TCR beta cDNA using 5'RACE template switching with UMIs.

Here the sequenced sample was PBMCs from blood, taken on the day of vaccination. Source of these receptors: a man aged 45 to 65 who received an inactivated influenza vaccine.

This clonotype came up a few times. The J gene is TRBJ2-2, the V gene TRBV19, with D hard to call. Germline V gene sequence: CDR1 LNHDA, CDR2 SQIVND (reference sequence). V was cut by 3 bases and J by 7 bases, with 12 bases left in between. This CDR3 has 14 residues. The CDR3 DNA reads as TGTGCCAGTAGTATTCCGTCTAGAAGCGGGGAGCTGTTTTTT. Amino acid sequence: CASSIPSRSGELFF.

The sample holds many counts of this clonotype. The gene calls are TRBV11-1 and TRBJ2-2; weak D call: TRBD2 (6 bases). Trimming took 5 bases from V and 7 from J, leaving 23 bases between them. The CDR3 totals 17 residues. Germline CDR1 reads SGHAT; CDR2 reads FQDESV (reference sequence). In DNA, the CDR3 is TGTGCCAGCAGCCAAAACTCCGGGACTCTCCGTGGCGGGGAGCTGTTTTTT. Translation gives CASSQNSGTLRGGELFF.

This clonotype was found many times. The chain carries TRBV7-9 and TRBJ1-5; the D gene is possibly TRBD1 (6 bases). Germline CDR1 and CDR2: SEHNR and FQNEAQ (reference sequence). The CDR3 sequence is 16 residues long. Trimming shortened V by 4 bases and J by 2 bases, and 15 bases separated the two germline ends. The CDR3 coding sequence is TGTGCCAGCAGCTCATCCGGCGGGGGCGGCAATCAGCCCCAGCATTTT. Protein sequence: CASSSSGGGGNQPQHF. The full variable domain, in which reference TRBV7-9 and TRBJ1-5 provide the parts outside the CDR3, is DTGVSQNPRHKITKRGQNVTFRCDPISEHNRLYWYRQTLGQGPEFLTYFQNEAQLEKSRLLSDRFSAERPKGSFSTLEIQRTEQGDSAMYLCASSSSGGGGNQPQHFGDGTRLSIL.

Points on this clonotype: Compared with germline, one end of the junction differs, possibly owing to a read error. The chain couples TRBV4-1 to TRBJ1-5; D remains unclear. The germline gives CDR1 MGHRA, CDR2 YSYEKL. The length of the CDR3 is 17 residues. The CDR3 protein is CASSKEGPGYSNQPQHF. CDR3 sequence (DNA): TGCGCCAGCAGCAAAGAGGGTCCGGGGTATAGCAATCAGCCCCAGCATTTT.

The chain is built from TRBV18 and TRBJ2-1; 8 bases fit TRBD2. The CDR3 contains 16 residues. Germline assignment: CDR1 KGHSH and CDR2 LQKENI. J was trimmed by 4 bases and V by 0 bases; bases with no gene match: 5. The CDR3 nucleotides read TGTGCCAGCTCACCACCGGCCACTAGCGGATACAATGAGCAGTTCTTC. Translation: CASSPPATSGYNEQFF.